This T cell receptor beta chain was observed in a study of blood T cell repertoires in COVID-19 (TCRdb year 2020). Describing the broader study: Collaborator samples came from the United States, Italy and Spain and covered acute and convalescent phases of COVID-19. The prospective study material was composed of cDNA or gDNA derived from T cells, B-cell-depleted T cells, or PBMCs. The dataset comprised deeply sampled blood TCRbeta repertoires from subjects exposed to, actively infected with, or recovered from COVID-19. The repertoires were made available in a free public database intended to serve as a resource for research on the immune response to SARS-CoV-2. The samples were drawn from the first 160 participants of the ongoing ImmuneRACE study and from more than 1,000 subjects provided by 6 global collaborators. The sample metadata nearly always contained a de-identified subject ID, COVID-19 status, age in years and sex. Where HLA class I and class II types were available, the types were taken from metadata supplied by the sample provider, not from assay-based typing.

Participants in the prospective study were aged 18 to 89 years, lived in 24 United States geographic areas, and enrolled through a virtual design. To assign participants to cohorts, the prospective study relied on clinical history that participants themselves reported in a screening survey and a study questionnaire. In the prospective study, mobile phlebotomists collected whole blood, serum and a nasopharyngeal or oropharyngeal swab from each participant. Prospective study participants could optionally give additional blood draws and questionnaires over an approximately two-month period. Before DNA extraction, prospective study blood samples were shipped either frozen or at room temperature. TCRbeta CDR3 regions were amplified from genomic DNA by means of the immunoSEQ Assay, a bias-controlled multiplex PCR. Processing in the source paper ran as follows. The number of nucleated cells in each sample was estimated by amplification of reference gene primers within the assay. Sequence reads were collapsed and filtered to measure the absolute abundance of every unique TCRbeta CDR3 rearrangement. For each sample, productive Simpson clonality was calculated as the square root of Simpson's diversity index across productive rearrangements. TCRdb carries this immuneACCESS record with in-frame sequences only. Its versions omit some clonotypes, under half of them owing to an unresolved V gene in the studies checked, with the rest unexplained. The V and J calls and clone size are taken from that table; D and trimming were inferred from the DNA. A total of around 250,000 clones appear in this sample, around four fifths of them only once. The ten top clones hold under 4.5% of the sample.

The junction carries 10 bases between V and J, which are trimmed by 3 bases and 2 bases respectively. CDR1 is given as LNHDA and CDR2 as SQIVND, both from the germline V gene (reference sequence). The cysteine opens and the phenylalanine closes a CDR3 of 14 amino acids. Only CDR3 DNA remains: 42 bases, in frame from the first base. The full study reports these points: Clinical and demographic metadata were provided uncurated, with the amount varying by source and participant.

Concerning this clone: Its antigen is not yet known. Per-base quality was not reported, and no clone a single base away is much larger than it.

This clonotype originated in a man aged 25 to 40 with acute COVID-19. The sequenced material came from PBMCs or T cells enriched from blood (not recorded which). The chain uses TRBV19 and TRBJ2-5; a confident D gene designation cannot be given. The DNA sequence reads TGTGCCAGTAGTATTTCAACAGCTCAAGAGACCCAGTACTTC. It codes for CASSISTAQETQYF.